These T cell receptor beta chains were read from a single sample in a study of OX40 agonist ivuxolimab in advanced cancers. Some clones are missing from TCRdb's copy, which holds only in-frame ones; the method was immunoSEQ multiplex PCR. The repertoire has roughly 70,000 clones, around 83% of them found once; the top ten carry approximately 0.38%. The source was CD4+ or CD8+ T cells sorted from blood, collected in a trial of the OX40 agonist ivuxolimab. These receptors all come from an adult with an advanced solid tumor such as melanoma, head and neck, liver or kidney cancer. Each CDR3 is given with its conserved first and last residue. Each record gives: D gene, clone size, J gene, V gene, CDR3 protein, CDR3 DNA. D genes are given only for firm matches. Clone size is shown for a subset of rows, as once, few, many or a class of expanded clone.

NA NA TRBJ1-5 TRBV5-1 CASSYDGGVGQPQHF TGCGCCAGCAGTTATGATGGCGGGGTAGGTCAGCCCCAGCATTTT
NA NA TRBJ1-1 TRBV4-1 CASSQRALNTEAFF TGCGCCAGCAGCCAACGTGCCTTGAACACTGAAGCTTTCTTT
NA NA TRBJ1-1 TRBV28 CASSFGFGAFF TGTGCCAGCAGTTTTGGGTTTGGAGCTTTCTTT
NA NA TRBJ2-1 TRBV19 CASSFSLGNEQFF TGTGCCAGTAGTTTCAGTCTGGGCAATGAGCAGTTCTTC
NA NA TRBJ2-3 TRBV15 CATSRDLEAAGPRTDTQYF TGTGCCACCAGCAGAGATTTGGAGGCGGCGGGGCCAAGGACAGATACGCAGTATTTT
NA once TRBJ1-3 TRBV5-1 CASSLAGGLSGNTIYF TGCGCCAGCAGCTTGGCCGGGGGGCTTTCTGGAAACACCATATATTTT
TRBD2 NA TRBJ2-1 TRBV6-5 CASRDSGSDHNEQFF TGTGCCAGCAGAGATAGCGGGAGCGACCACAATGAGCAGTTCTTC
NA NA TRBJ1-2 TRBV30 CAWKRTDGYTF TGTGCCTGGAAACGGACGGATGGCTACACCTTC
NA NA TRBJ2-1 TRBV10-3 CAISAGVSSYNEQFF TGTGCCATCAGTGCGGGCGTAAGCTCCTACAATGAGCAGTTCTTC
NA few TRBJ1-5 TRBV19 CASCRAISNQPQHF TGTGCCAGTTGCAGGGCGATTAGCAATCAGCCCCAGCATTTT
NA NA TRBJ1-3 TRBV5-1 CASRQGSSSGNTIYF TGCGCCAGCAGACAGGGTTCTTCCTCTGGAAACACCATATATTTT
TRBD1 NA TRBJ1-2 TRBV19 CASSGQGAYGYTF TGTGCCAGCTCAGGACAGGGGGCCTATGGCTACACCTTC
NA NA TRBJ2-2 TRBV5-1 CASSGGVSGELFF TGCGCCAGCAGTGGGGGTGTTAGCGGGGAGCTGTTTTTT
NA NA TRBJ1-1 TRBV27 CANWRGTEAFF TGTGCCAATTGGAGAGGGACTGAAGCTTTCTTT
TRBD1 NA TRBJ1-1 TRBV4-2 CASSQNRGGYTEAFF TGTGCCAGCAGCCAAAACAGGGGCGGATACACTGAAGCTTTCTTT
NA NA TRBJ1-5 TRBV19 CASSMGFHRGNQPQHF TGTGCCAGTAGTATGGGATTCCATAGGGGCAATCAGCCCCAGCATTTT
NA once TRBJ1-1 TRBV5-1 CASSLAAGLTEAFF TGCGCCAGCAGCTTGGCGGCGGGGTTAACTGAAGCTTTCTTT
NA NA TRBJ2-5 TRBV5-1 CASSIQETQYF TGCGCCAGCAGCATACAAGAGACCCAGTACTTC
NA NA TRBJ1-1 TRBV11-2 CASSLTRGDQAFF TGTGCCAGCAGCTTAACGAGGGGAGATCAAGCTTTCTTT
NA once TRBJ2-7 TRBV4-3 CASSQDLGLNEQYF TGCGCCAGCAGCCAAGATTTGGGACTTAACGAGCAGTACTTC
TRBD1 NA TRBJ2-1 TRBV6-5 CASRSGTGWNNEQFF TGTGCCAGCAGATCAGGGACAGGGTGGAACAATGAGCAGTTCTTC
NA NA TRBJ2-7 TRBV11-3 CASSRGGAYEQYF TGTGCCAGCAGCCGAGGGGGGGCCTACGAGCAGTACTTC